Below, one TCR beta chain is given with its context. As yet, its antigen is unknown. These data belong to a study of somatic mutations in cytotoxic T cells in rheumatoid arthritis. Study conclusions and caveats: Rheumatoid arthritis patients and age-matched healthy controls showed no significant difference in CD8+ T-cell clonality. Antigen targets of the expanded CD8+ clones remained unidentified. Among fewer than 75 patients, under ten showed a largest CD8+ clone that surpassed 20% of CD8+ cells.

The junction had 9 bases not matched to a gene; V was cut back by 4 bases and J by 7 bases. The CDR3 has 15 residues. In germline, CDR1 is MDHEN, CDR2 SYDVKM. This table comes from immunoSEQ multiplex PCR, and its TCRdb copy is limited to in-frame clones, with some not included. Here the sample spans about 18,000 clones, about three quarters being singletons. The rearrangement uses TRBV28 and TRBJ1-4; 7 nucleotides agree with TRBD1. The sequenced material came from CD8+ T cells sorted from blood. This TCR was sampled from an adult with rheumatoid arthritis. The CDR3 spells CASSSTDRATEKLFF. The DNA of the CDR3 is TGTGCCAGCAGTTCGACCGACAGGGCAACTGAAAAACTGTTTTTT.